Below, 2 T cell receptor beta chains from the same sample are listed, as sequenced in a study of cytomegalovirus exposure and HLA in healthy donors. With 60 Vbeta and 13 Jbeta primers, the PCR was carried out. Only in-frame clones appear in the TCRdb table, and some are missing; sequencing was by immunoSEQ multiplex PCR. In the table there are roughly 150,000 clones, about three quarters of which are singletons. Input material: PBMCs. These receptors all stem from a male donor in good health and CMV-seronegative.

The chain uses TRBV30 and TRBJ1-2; 8 nucleotides line up with TRBD1. J was trimmed by 7 bases and V by 5 bases; bases with no gene match: 9. The CDR3 totals 13 residues. The germline V gene encodes CDR1 GTSNPN and CDR2 SVGIG (reference sequence). The CDR3 loop is CAWEVSDRAGYTF. CDR3 nucleotides: TGTGCCTGGGAGGTGTCGGACAGGGCTGGCTACACCTTC.

CDR3 nucleotides: TGTGCCAGCAGTCGACCCGTAGCGACAGATACGCAGTATTTT. It codes for CASSRPVATDTQYF. The rearrangement links TRBV7-9 to TRBJ2-3; a possible D gene is TRBD2 (5 bases). V lost 6 bases and J 3 bases, leaving 13 bases between the germline ends. CDR1 and CDR2 from the germline V gene are SEHNR and FQNEAQ (reference sequence). CDR3 length: 14 residues.